These T cell receptor beta chains were read from a single sample in a study of blood T cell repertoires in COVID-19. Assay: immunoSEQ multiplex PCR; the TCRdb copy retains only in-frame clones and omits some. The sample contains roughly 54,000 clones, about 84% of which appear only once. Sequences were obtained from peripheral blood. These receptors all stem from a woman aged 60 to 75 with acute or convalescent COVID-19. CDR3s include the opening cysteine and the closing phenylalanine or tryptophan. The D gene is left open where the match is weak. Rows give clone size only sometimes, using once, few, many, or a class for an expanded clone.

>TRBV5-1|TRBJ2-3|TRBD2|.
TGCGCCAGCAGCGTTGATCTAGCGGGCGGCGGAGATACGCAGTATTTT
CASSVDLAGGGDTQYF
>TRBV28|TRBJ2-3|.|.
TGTGCCAGCAGATCACGTCGGGGGATCACAGATACGCAGTATTTT
CASRSRRGITDTQYF
>TRBV28|TRBJ2-3|.|.
TGTGCCAGTCAGACTGGCAGCACAGATACGCAGTATTTT
CASQTGSTDTQYF
>TRBV2|TRBJ1-2|.|.
TGTGCCAGCAGTATGATCGGGGGGACCTATGGCTACACCTTC
CASSMIGGTYGYTF
>TRBV9|TRBJ1-3|.|.
TGTGCCAGCAGCGTAGGGACAGTCGGTGGAAACACCATATATTTT
CASSVGTVGGNTIYF
>TRBV5-6|TRBJ1-1|.|.
TGTGCCAGCAGCTCTCGACAGGCGCTTGTATGGGCTTTCTTT
CASSSRQALVWAFF
>TRBV30|TRBJ2-1|TRBD2|.
TGTGCCTGGACCCGAGGTAGCGGGAGGCACAATGAGCAGTTCTTC
CAWTRGSGRHNEQFF
>TRBV2|TRBJ2-2|TRBD1|.
TGTGCCAGCAGTTCACAGGGGGTGCACACCGGGGAGCTGTTTTTT
CASSSQGVHTGELFF
>TRBV5-6|TRBJ2-3|.|.
TGTGCCAGCAGCTTGGATGTCAGGGCAGATACGCAGTATTTT
CASSLDVRADTQYF
>TRBV7-6|TRBJ1-3|TRBD1|.
TGTGCCAGCAGCCTTAGGGACAGGGGGCGGGGAAACACCATATATTTT
CASSLRDRGRGNTIYF
>TRBV2|TRBJ2-3|TRBD1|.
TGTGCCAGCTCGCCGAGTGGGACAGGTCGGGATACGCAGTATTTT
CASSPSGTGRDTQYF
>TRBV11-3|TRBJ2-1|TRBD2|.
TGTGCCAGCAGCTCCTCGGCTAGCGGGGGGGTCGGTGAGCAGTTCTTC
CASSSSASGGVGEQFF
>TRBV2|TRBJ2-2|TRBD1|.
TGTGCCAGCAGTGTGGGACAGGGGAACACCGGGGAGCTGTTTTTT
CASSVGQGNTGELFF
>TRBV6-6|TRBJ1-1|.|.
TGTGCCAGCAATTACTTAGGAGCATTAATGAACACTGAAGCTTTCTTT
CASNYLGALMNTEAFF
>TRBV19|TRBJ1-1|.|.
TGTGCCAGTAGTATAGGAGGGGGAGGGACTGAAGCTTTCTTT
CASSIGGGGTEAFF
>TRBV2|TRBJ2-6|TRBD1|few
TGTGCCAGCAGGTCGGGGGGACAGGGGCCTTCTGGGGCCAACGTCCTGACTTTC
CASRSGGQGPSGANVLTF
>TRBV12-5|TRBJ1-6|TRBD1|.
TGTGCTAGTGGTTTGTCCGTTCGAGGGGGCGAAAATTCACCCCTCCACTTT
CASGLSVRGGENSPLHF
>TRBV4-1|TRBJ2-7|TRBD2|once
TGCGCCAGCAGCCAGGGGGGGGGCGAGCAGTACTTC
CASSQGGGEQYF
>TRBV6-7|TRBJ2-3|TRBD2|.
TGTGCCAGCAGGGGACTAGCGGGGGGGCCGAACACAGATACGCAGTATTTT
CASRGLAGGPNTDTQYF
>TRBV6-5|TRBJ2-1|.|.
TGTGCCAGCAGAGGGGGAAGAAGCTCCTACAATGAGCAGTTCTTC
CASRGGRSSYNEQFF
>TRBV10-3|TRBJ2-3|TRBD2|few
TGTGCCATAGGACTAGATGGAGATACGCAGTATTTT
CAIGLDGDTQYF
>TRBV2|TRBJ1-3|TRBD1|few
TGTGCCAGCAGTGTTGGGACAGGCAACTCTGGAAACACCATATATTTT
CASSVGTGNSGNTIYF
>TRBV27|TRBJ2-2|TRBD2|.
TGTGCCAGCAGTCCCCGACTAGCGGGGGACACCGGGGAGCTGTTTTTT
CASSPRLAGDTGELFF
>TRBV30|TRBJ1-1|TRBD1|.
TGTGCCTGGAGTAGACAGGGTTACACTGAAGCTTTCTTT
CAWSRQGYTEAFF
>TRBV7-3|TRBJ1-5|.|.
TGTGCCAGCAGCACCGCGCGGGGGTGCAATCAGCCCCAGCATTTT
CASSTARGCNQPQHF
>TRBV5-1|TRBJ2-7|.|.
TGCGCCAGCAGCTTGGGACAGGTAACCTACGAGCAGTACTTC
CASSLGQVTYEQYF
>TRBV7-2|TRBJ1-1|.|.
TGTGCCAGCAGCTTGGAGGCGACGACGACTGAAGCTTTCTTT
CASSLEATTTEAFF
>TRBV28|TRBJ1-4|.|.
TGTGCCAGCAGGGGAGGGGCTAATGAAAAACTGTTTTTT
CASRGGANEKLFF
>TRBV7-8|TRBJ1-5|.|.
TGTGCCAGCAGCTTAGAACTGAGTCAGCCCCAGCATTTT
CASSLELSQPQHF
>TRBV6-2/TRBV6-3|TRBJ2-1|.|.
TGTGCCAGCAGTCAGCCCTCCGGGGATATAGAGCAGTTCTTC
CASSQPSGDIEQFF
>TRBV7-2|TRBJ1-5|.|.
TGTGCCAGCAGCTTACAGGGTCAGCCCCAGCATTTT
CASSLQGQPQHF
>TRBV9|TRBJ1-4|.|.
TGTGCCAGCAGCGGCGGGGTTGGTGGAAAACTGTTTTTT
CASSGGVGGKLFF
>TRBV30|TRBJ1-1|TRBD1|.
TGTGCCAGAAGGACAGGGACGATCAACACTGAAGCTTTCTTT
CARRTGTINTEAFF
>TRBV7-6|TRBJ1-2|TRBD1|.
TGTGCCAGCAGCTTAGCGACAGGGCTCGACTATGGCTACACCTTC
CASSLATGLDYGYTF
>TRBV14|TRBJ1-1|.|.
TGTGCCAGCAGCCAATGGGGAGGGGGCACTGAAGCTTTCTTT
CASSQWGGGTEAFF
>TRBV6-4|TRBJ1-2|TRBD1|.
TGTGCCAGCAGTGAGACAGGGATCGGTGGCTACACCTTC
CASSETGIGGYTF
>TRBV9|TRBJ1-1|.|.
TGTGCCAGCAGCGTAGGCCAGTTCGAGAACACTGAAGCTTTCTTT
CASSVGQFENTEAFF
>TRBV5-1|TRBJ2-5|TRBD2|.
TGCGCCAGCAGCCCATCCAGCGGGGGGGCCCGAGAGACCCAGTACTTC
CASSPSSGGARETQYF
>TRBV5-1|TRBJ1-4|.|.
TGCGCCAGCAGCTCCTCCGGGACTCTAAATGAAAAACTGTTTTTT
CASSSSGTLNEKLFF
>TRBV2|TRBJ2-1|.|.
TGTGCCAGCAAAACTGAACGGGAAGACATGCCCTACAATGAGCAGTTCTTC
CASKTEREDMPYNEQFF
>TRBV18|TRBJ1-3|.|.
TGTGCCAGCTCACAGGCCCTGCAGGCATCTGGAAACACCATATATTTT
CASSQALQASGNTIYF
>TRBV5-1|TRBJ2-2|.|.
TGCGCCAGCAGCTTGTCGGCAACGGGAACCGGGGAGCTGTTTTTT
CASSLSATGTGELFF
>TRBV18|TRBJ1-4|TRBD1|.
TGTGCCAGCTCACCACCGATGGGACAGGGTAGAGAAAAACTGTTTTTT
CASSPPMGQGREKLFF
>TRBV20-1|TRBJ1-2|.|.
TGCAGTGCTTCAGGGGACTATGGCTACACCTTC
CSASGDYGYTF
>TRBV4-1|TRBJ1-4|.|.
TGCGCCAGCAGCCAACGGGCGGGGGCGACTAATGAAAAACTGTTTTTT
CASSQRAGATNEKLFF
>TRBV7-8|TRBJ2-3|TRBD2|.
TGTGCCAGCAGCTTATATCCTAGCGGGAGCTCAGATACGCAGTATTTT
CASSLYPSGSSDTQYF
>TRBV19|TRBJ1-2|.|few
TGTGCCAGTAACGTGGCAACAGGGATCTATGGCTACACCTTC
CASNVATGIYGYTF
>TRBV6-5|TRBJ1-4|TRBD1|.
TGTGCCAGCAGTTACTCGACAGGGGTTGATGAAAAACTGTTTTTT
CASSYSTGVDEKLFF
>TRBV2|TRBJ2-5|TRBD1|.
TGTGCCAGCCGACGCGACAGGGGGAGTGAGACCCAGTACTTC
CASRRDRGSETQYF
>TRBV5-4|TRBJ1-2|.|once
TGTGCCAGCAGCTTTTCCGGGGGTGACTATGGCTACACCTTC
CASSFSGGDYGYTF
>TRBV27|TRBJ1-2|TRBD1|.
TGTGCCAGCAGTTTGGCAGGGGGCTATGGCTACACCTTC
CASSLAGGYGYTF
>TRBV3-1/TRBV3-2|TRBJ2-3|TRBD2|.
TGTGCCAGCAGCCAAGAACTAATGGGACCGAGCGGGGGGGTTGATACGCAGTATTTT
CASSQELMGPSGGVDTQYF
>TRBV10-2|TRBJ1-2|.|few
TGCGCCAGCAGGGCAGGGGTTTTCTATGGCTACACCTTC
CASRAGVFYGYTF
>TRBV12-5|TRBJ2-7|TRBD1|.
TGTGCTAGTGCCCCGGGACAGGCTGCCTACGAGCAGTACTTC
CASAPGQAAYEQYF
>TRBV6-6|TRBJ2-7|.|few
TGTGCCAGCAGTTACACAGGGTACTACGAGCAGTACTTC
CASSYTGYYEQYF
>TRBV9|TRBJ2-3|TRBD2|.
TGTGCCAGCAGCGTAGGGCTGAGCGGGGGGCTGACAGATACGCAGTATTTT
CASSVGLSGGLTDTQYF
>TRBV19|TRBJ1-1|.|.
TGTGCCAGTAGTATCCCGGGACACCCGAACACTGAAGCTTTCTTT
CASSIPGHPNTEAFF
>TRBV6-5|TRBJ1-4|.|.
TGTGCCAGCAGTCGAAGCAGGGGTCGAAATGAAAAACTGTTTTTT
CASSRSRGRNEKLFF
>TRBV5-6|TRBJ2-5|TRBD1|.
TGTGCCAGCAGCTTGGCCCTCGGGGTATTGGGACAGGGGCGAGAGACCCAGTACTTC
CASSLALGVLGQGRETQYF